The entry that follows covers one T cell receptor (gamma chain) sequence. This sample stems from a study of gamma-delta T cells after stem cell transplantation. The CDR3 runs to 11 residues. In germline, CDR1 is VTNTFY, CDR2 YDVSTARD (reference sequence). Trimming at V came to 1 base and at J to 10 bases, leaving 4 bases not matched to a gene. TCRdb reapplied CATT to the RT-PCR reads. The sample contains over 250 gamma-chain clones, around 57% of which appear only once. The chain recombines TRGV3 with TRGJ1 or TRGJ2. The J gene comes from matching the DNA to germline here; TCRdb lacks it. This TCR came from a human donor. It is not recorded whose cells these are; they may come from a transplant donor. Sequencing was performed on gamma-delta T cells. The CDR3 region has the DNA TGTGCCACCTGGGACAGCCTGAAGAAACTCTTT. Amino acids: CATWDSLKKLF.